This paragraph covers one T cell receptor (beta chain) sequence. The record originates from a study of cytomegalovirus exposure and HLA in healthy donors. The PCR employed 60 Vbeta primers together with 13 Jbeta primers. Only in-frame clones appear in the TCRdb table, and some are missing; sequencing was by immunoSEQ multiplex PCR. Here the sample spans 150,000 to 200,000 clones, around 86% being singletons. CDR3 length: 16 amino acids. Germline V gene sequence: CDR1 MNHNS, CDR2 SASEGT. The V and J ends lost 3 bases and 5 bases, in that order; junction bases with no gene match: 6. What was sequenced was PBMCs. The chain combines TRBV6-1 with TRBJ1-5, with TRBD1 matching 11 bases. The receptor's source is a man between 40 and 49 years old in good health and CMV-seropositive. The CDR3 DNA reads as TGTGCCAGCAGTGATCCACGGACAGGGGGCGATCAGCCCCAGCATTTT. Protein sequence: CASSDPRTGGDQPQHF.